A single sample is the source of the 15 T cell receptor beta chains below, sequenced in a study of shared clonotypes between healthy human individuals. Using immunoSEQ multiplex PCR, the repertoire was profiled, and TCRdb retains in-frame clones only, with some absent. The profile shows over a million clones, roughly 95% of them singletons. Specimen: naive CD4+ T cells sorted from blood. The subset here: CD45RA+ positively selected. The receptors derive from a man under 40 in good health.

The CDR3: CASSDGQANIQYF. CDR3 DNA sequence: TGTGCCAGCAGCGATGGACAGGCAAACATTCAGTACTTC. V usage is TRBV5-8 and J usage is TRBJ2-4; 7 bases are a match to TRBD1. CDR3 length: 13 amino acids. Germline CDR1 is SGHTS and CDR2 is YDEGEE. V lost 4 bases, J lost 6 bases, and 4 bases stayed unmatched.

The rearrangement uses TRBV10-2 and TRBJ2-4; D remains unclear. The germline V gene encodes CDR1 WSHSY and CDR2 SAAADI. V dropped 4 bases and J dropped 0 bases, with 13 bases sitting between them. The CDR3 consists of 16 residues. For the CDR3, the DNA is TGCGCCAGCAGTGTAGCCTCCTCCCCAGCCAAAAACATTCAGTACTTC. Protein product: CASSVASSPAKNIQYF.

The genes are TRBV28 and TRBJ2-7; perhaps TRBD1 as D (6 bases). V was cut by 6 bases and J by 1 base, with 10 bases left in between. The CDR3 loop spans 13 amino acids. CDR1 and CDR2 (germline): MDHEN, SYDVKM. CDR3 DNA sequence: TGTGCCAGCAGCCGTCAGGGGTCCTACGAGCAGTACTTC. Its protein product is CASSRQGSYEQYF.

In DNA form, the CDR3 reads TGTGCCAGCAGCTTGGCAGTAAAAGAGACCCAGTACTTC. It encodes CASSLAVKETQYF. V and J are TRBV5-5 and TRBJ2-5; D gene ambiguous. CDR3 length equals 13 residues. The germline CDR1 and CDR2 sequences are SGHKS and YYEKEE (reference sequence). The ends were cut back, 0 bases at V and 3 bases at J, with 6 bases in the middle.

The CDR3 reads CASSPDMTRPYEQYF. CDR3 DNA: TGTGCCAGCAGCCCCGATATGACAAGACCCTACGAGCAGTACTTC. The chain combines TRBV9 with TRBJ2-7; D ambiguous. The length of the CDR3 is 15 residues. The V end was cut by 4 bases, the J end by 2 bases, with 16 bases between. The germline gives CDR1 SGDLS, CDR2 YYNGEE.

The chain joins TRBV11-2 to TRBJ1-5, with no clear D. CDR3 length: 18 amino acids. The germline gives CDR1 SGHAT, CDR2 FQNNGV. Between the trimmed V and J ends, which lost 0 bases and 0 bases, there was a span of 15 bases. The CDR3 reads CASSLDKVWVYSNQPQHF. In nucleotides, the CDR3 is TGTGCCAGCAGCTTAGATAAGGTTTGGGTATATAGCAATCAGCCCCAGCATTTT.

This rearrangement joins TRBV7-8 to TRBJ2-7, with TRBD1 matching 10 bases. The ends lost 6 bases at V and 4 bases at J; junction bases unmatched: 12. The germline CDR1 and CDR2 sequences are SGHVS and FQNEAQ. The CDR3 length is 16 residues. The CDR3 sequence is CASRPPGTGAFYEQYF. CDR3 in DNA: TGTGCCAGCAGACCTCCCGGGACAGGGGCTTTTTACGAGCAGTACTTC.

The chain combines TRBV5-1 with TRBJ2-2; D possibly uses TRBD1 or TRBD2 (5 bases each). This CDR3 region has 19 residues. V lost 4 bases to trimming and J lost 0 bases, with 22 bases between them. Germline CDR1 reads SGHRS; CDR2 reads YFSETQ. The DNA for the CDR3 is TGCGCCAGCAGCCCCGGGGCGGCAGGTAGTTACGCGAACACCGGGGAGCTGTTTTTT. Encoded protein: CASSPGAAGSYANTGELFF.

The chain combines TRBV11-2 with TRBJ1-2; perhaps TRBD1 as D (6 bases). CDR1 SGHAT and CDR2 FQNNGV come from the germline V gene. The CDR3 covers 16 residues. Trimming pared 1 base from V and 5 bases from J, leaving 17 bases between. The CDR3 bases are TGTGCCAGCAGCTTAGGCCGTGGCGTAGGGGGGTATGGCTACACCTTC. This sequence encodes CASSLGRGVGGYGYTF.

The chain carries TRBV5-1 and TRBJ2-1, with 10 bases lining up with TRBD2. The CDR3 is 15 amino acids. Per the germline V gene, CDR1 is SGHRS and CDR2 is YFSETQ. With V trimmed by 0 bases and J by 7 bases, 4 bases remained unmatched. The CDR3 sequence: CASSLVTSGTNEQFF. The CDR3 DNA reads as TGCGCCAGCAGCTTGGTAACTAGCGGGACGAATGAGCAGTTCTTC.

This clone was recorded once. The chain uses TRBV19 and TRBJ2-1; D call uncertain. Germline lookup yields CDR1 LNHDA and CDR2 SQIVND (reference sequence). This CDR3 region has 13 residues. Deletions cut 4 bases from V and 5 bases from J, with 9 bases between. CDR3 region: CASSSGFNNEQFF. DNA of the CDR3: TGTGCCAGTAGTAGCGGATTTAACAATGAGCAGTTCTTC.

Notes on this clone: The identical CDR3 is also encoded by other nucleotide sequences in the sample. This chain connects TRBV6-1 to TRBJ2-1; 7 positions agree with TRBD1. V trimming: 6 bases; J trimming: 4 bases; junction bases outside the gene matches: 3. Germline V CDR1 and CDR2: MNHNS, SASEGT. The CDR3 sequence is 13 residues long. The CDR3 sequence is CASSRDSYNEQFF. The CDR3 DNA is TGTGCCAGCAGCCGGGACAGTTACAATGAGCAGTTCTTC.

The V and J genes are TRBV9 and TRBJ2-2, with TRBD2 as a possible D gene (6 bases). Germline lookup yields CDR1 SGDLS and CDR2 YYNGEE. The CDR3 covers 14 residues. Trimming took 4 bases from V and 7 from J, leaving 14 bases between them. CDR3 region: CASSPGLIVGELFF. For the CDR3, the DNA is TGTGCCAGCAGCCCCGGACTAATTGTCGGGGAGCTGTTTTTT.

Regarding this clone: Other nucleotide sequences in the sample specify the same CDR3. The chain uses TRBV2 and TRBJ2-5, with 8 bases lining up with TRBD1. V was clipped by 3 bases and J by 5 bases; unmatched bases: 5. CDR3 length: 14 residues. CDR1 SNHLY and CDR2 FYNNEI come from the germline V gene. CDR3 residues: CASSERTGRETQYF. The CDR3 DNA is TGTGCCAGCAGTGAGAGGACAGGGCGGGAGACCCAGTACTTC.

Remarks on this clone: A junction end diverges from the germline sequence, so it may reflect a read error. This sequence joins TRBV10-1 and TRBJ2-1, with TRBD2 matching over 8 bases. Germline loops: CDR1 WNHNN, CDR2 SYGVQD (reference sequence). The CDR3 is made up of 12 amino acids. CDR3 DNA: TGCTCCAGCGGGGGCTCCTACAATGAGCAGTTCTTC. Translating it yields CSSGGSYNEQFF.